This entry lists 19 T cell receptor beta chains sequenced from one sample in a study of T cell responses to AZD1222 COVID-19 vaccine. Sequencing used immunoSEQ multiplex PCR; TCRdb keeps in-frame clones, though not all of them. The sample includes 200,000 to 250,000 clones, just over 90% of them seen just once. The sequenced sample was peripheral blood, obtained on day 0 of MenACWY control vaccination. Receptors originate from an adult in good health.

This clone was seen more than once but under ten times. This rearrangement joins TRBV19 to TRBJ1-2; tentatively, D is TRBD1 (5 bases). Germline CDR1 is LNHDA and CDR2 is SQIVND (reference sequence). This CDR3 comprises 13 residues. Trimming took 8 bases from V and 8 from J, leaving 18 bases between them. The CDR3 bases are TGTGCCAGTCGTCGGCTCGGGGGTAAGGGCTACACCTTC. It specifies CASRRLGGKGYTF. The full variable domain, with the rest looked up from reference TRBV19 and TRBJ1-2, is DGGITQSPKYLFRKEGQNVTLSCEQNLNHDAMYWYRQDPGQGLRLIYYSQIVNDFQKGDIAEGYSVSREKKESFPLTVTSAQKNPTAFYLCASRRLGGKGYTFGSGTRLTVV.

V is TRBV5-1 and J is TRBJ2-1; 12 bases match TRBD2. V gave up 3 bases and J gave up 4 bases; unmatched junction bases: 5. Germline V gene sequence: CDR1 SGHRS, CDR2 YFSETQ. The CDR3 contains 16 residues. DNA for the CDR3: TGCGCCAGCAGCTCTAGCGGGGGGGCCGGTTACAATGAGCAGTTCTTC. Translating gives CASSSSGGAGYNEQFF.

This clone was picked up one time. CDR3 DNA: TGCGCCAGCAGCCAAGGACAGGGGATCAACTATGGCTACACCTTC. Its protein is CASSQGQGINYGYTF. This chain joins TRBV4-3 and TRBJ1-2, with 8 bases aligning to TRBD1. V lost 1 base to trimming and J lost 2 bases; unmatched junction nucleotides: 3. This CDR3 has 15 residues. Germline CDR1 is LGHNA and CDR2 is YSLEER.

As regards this clone: The germline gene is not matched at one end of the junction; a read error may be the cause. The genes are TRBV24-1 and TRBJ1-1; D possibly corresponds to TRBD1 (5 bases). Germline assignment: CDR1 KGHDR and CDR2 SFDVKD. The CDR3 is made up of 14 amino acids. CDR3 sequence (DNA): TGTGCCACCAGTGATTCCGGGCGGGGGGTCCTGAGTGGGTTT. The encoded protein is CATSDSGRGVLSGF.

This clone was seen a single time. V is TRBV5-6 and J is TRBJ2-7, with 8 bases identical to TRBD2. V shed 5 bases, J shed 7 bases, and the junction held 5 bases outside the gene matches. Germline CDR1 SGHDT, CDR2 YYEEEE. This CDR3 is built from 12 residues. The CDR3 region is CASRAGGREQYF. The DNA for the CDR3 is TGTGCCAGCAGGGCGGGGGGAAGAGAGCAGTACTTC. The full variable domain, completed using reference TRBV5-6 and TRBJ2-7, is DAGVTQSPTHLIKTRGQQVTLRCSPKSGHDTVSWYQQALGQGPQFIFQYYEEEERQRGNFPDRFSGHQFPNYSSELNVNALLLGDSALYLCASRAGGREQYFGPGTRLTVT.

This chain links TRBV29-1 with TRBJ1-4; 7 nucleotides align to TRBD1. The germline V gene encodes CDR1 SQVTM and CDR2 ANQGSEA. Germline trimming cut 6 bases from V and 4 bases from J; bases unmatched to any gene: 8. This CDR3 contains 14 residues. CDR3 protein: CSVGSGTVNEKLFF. In nucleotides, the CDR3 is TGCAGCGTGGGGTCCGGGACAGTTAATGAAAAACTGTTTTTT.

V and J are TRBV6-2 or TRBV6-3 and TRBJ1-6, with D uncertain. V lost 0 bases and J 7 bases, leaving 16 bases between the germline ends. Germline loops: CDR1 MNHEY, CDR2 SVGEGT. CDR3 size: 17 residues. The CDR3, as DNA: TGTGCCAGCAGTTACTCGTCGGAGGTAAACGGGAATTCACCCCTCCACTTT. This encodes CASSYSSEVNGNSPLHF.

The chain employs TRBV7-2 and TRBJ2-1; no clear D gene. This CDR3 spans 14 amino acids. V shed 5 bases and J shed 2 bases, with 10 bases lying between them. Germline V gene lookup returns CDR1 SGHTA and CDR2 FQGNSA. The chain's CDR3 is CASSKDGPYNEQFF. The CDR3 DNA follows: TGTGCCAGCAGCAAGGACGGACCCTACAATGAGCAGTTCTTC.

This clone was seen just once. The chain recombines TRBV7-6 with TRBJ2-7; the D is unclear. V lost 1 base and J lost 1, with 8 bases in between. This CDR3 is 14 amino acids long. The V gene's germline CDR1 is SGHVS and CDR2 FNYEAQ. The CDR3 DNA reads TGTGCCAGCAGCTTAGGCGGCATATCCTACGAGCAGTACTTC. Its protein is CASSLGGISYEQYF.

This chain connects TRBV28 to TRBJ1-1; unclear D gene. The CDR3 is made up of 10 amino acids. V was trimmed by 6 bases and J by 11 bases, leaving 10 bases between them. From germline, CDR1 is MDHEN and CDR2 SYDVKM. CDR3 residues: CASSGWRAFF. Written as DNA, the CDR3 is TGTGCCAGCAGCGGATGGAGGGCTTTCTTT.

The CDR3 region is CASSLLPGGELFF. CDR3 DNA: TGTGCCAGCAGCTTACTACCAGGCGGGGAGCTGTTTTTT. The chain joins TRBV7-2 to TRBJ2-2, with D uncertain. Germline loops: CDR1 SGHTA, CDR2 FQGNSA. The CDR3 runs to 13 residues. V was pared by 2 bases and J by 7 bases, with 8 bases between.

The genes are TRBV5-5 and TRBJ1-1, with unresolved D. The V and J ends lost 5 bases and 4 bases respectively, with 12 bases between them. The V gene's germline CDR1 is SGHKS and CDR2 YYEKEE (reference sequence). The length of the CDR3 is 13 residues. This CDR3 is CASSQVRGTEAFF. The CDR3 nucleotides read TGTGCCAGCAGTCAGGTTCGTGGCACTGAAGCTTTCTTT.

This clone was seen only a few times. The chain recombines TRBV11-2 with TRBJ1-2; D gene unclear. Trimming shortened V by 0 bases and J by 0 bases, and 8 bases separated the two germline ends. The CDR3 runs to 15 residues. The germline CDR1 and CDR2 sequences are SGHAT and FQNNGV. The CDR3 bases are TGTGCCAGCAGCTTAGAACGGATAGCTAACTATGGCTACACCTTC. Its translation is CASSLERIANYGYTF.

V usage is TRBV28 and J usage is TRBJ1-2, with TRBD1 as a possible D gene (5 bases). V was cut by 10 bases and J by 7 bases, with 16 bases left in between. The length of the CDR3 is 12 residues. In germline, CDR1 is MDHEN, CDR2 SYDVKM. In DNA form, the CDR3 reads TGTGCCATCGGCCGGGACCCCCTTGGCTACACCTTC. Residues: CAIGRDPLGYTF.

The CDR3 region has the DNA TGTGCCAGCAGCCCCACACCCGGCACTGAAGCTTTCTTT. Translation: CASSPTPGTEAFF. The V and J genes are TRBV28 and TRBJ1-1, with no clear D. The V end lost 6 bases, the J end lost 4 bases, and 12 bases lay between the germline ends. The CDR3 spans 13 residues. CDR1 and CDR2 (germline): MDHEN, SYDVKM.

This clone was counted a single time. V is TRBV4-2 and J is TRBJ2-2; possibly TRBD2 for D (6 bases). CDR1 is LGHNA, CDR2 YNFKEQ, per germline. The ends were cut back, 4 bases at V and 2 bases at J, with 23 bases in the middle. The CDR3 sequence is 19 residues long. CDR3 nucleotides: TGTGCCAGCAGCCGAATGGGGCTCGCCGGGACTGCCAACACCGGGGAGCTGTTTTTT. Its translation is CASSRMGLAGTANTGELFF.

The chain employs TRBV6-6 and TRBJ1-1; TRBD1 matches 7 bases. The CDR3 runs to 13 residues. Germline assignment: CDR1 MNHNY and CDR2 SVGAGI (reference sequence). Unmatched junction bases numbered 3, after V lost 6 bases and J lost 2 bases. The CDR3 sequence is CASSDRANTEAFF. DNA for the CDR3: TGTGCCAGCAGCGACAGGGCTAACACTGAAGCTTTCTTT.

This clone was seen a single time. The chain joins TRBV19 to TRBJ1-1; 11 nucleotides align to TRBD1. CDR3 size: 13 residues. Germline CDR1 and CDR2: LNHDA and SQIVND (reference sequence). V lost 10 bases, J lost 4 bases, and 5 bases stayed unmatched. For the CDR3, the DNA is TGTGCCACCTCGGACAGGGGGCTCACTGAAGCTTTCTTT. It yields the protein CATSDRGLTEAFF.

The chain carries TRBV6-2 or TRBV6-3 and TRBJ1-1, with a weak D call TRBD1 (6 bases). The V gene lost 6 bases and the J gene lost 3 bases, with 17 bases spanning the gap. This CDR3 region has 15 residues. Germline CDR1 is MNHEY and CDR2 is SVGEGT. DNA of the CDR3: TGTGCCAGCAGCCGACTGACCCAGGGGCACACTGAAGCTTTCTTT. As protein: CASSRLTQGHTEAFF.